The table lists the clone carrying this TCR beta chain with a few counts. Its antigen is as yet unknown. TCRdb itself ran the 5' RACE reads through MiXCR, one entry per CDR3 protein. The sample records 110,000 to 150,000 distinct CDR3 sequences, 14% to 15% being singletons. This sample was included in a study of T-cell memory formation after mild COVID-19. Study-level points and caveats: Memory from before infection featured some responding clones, which suggests cross-reactive memory joined.

This CDR3 is 15 amino acids long. V gave up 6 bases and J gave up 2 bases; unmatched junction bases: 4. The origin of this receptor is an adult woman who had mild COVID-19 (a few samples of this study predate the infection). Cell type and time point are not known. This chain uses TRBV12-3 or TRBV12-4 with TRBJ2-3, with 11 bases matching TRBD2. Sequencing used PBMCs or a T cell subset sorted from them (not recorded which). DNA of the CDR3: TGTGCCAGCAGCCGGACTAGCGGGCCCACAGATACGCAGTATTTT. This translates into CASSRTSGPTDTQYF.